Listed below are T cell receptor beta chains from one sample, sequenced in a study of T cell changes during pregnancy in multiple sclerosis. Only in-frame clones appear in the TCRdb table, and some are missing; sequencing was by immunoSEQ multiplex PCR. The data contain more than 80,000 clones, 90% to 95% of them singletons. Sequenced material: peripheral blood, taken in the second trimester of pregnancy. Receptor source: a female donor with multiple sclerosis, enrolled in a pregnancy study. CDR3s include the opening cysteine and the closing phenylalanine or tryptophan.

v_call: TRBV11-3
j_call: TRBJ2-2
cdr3_aa: CASSLGQRETGELFF

v_call: TRBV6-5
j_call: TRBJ1-1
cdr3_aa: CASNRDRVMTEAFF

v_call: TRBV4-3
j_call: TRBJ1-2
cdr3_aa: CASSSTLDRVYGYTF

v_call: TRBV19
j_call: TRBJ1-1
cdr3_aa: CASSRAGSGTLNTEAFF

v_call: TRBV10-3
j_call: TRBJ1-5
cdr3_aa: CAISESGEGKGNQPQHF

v_call: TRBV5-1
j_call: TRBJ2-7
cdr3_aa: CASSLVAGDLEQYF

v_call: TRBV18
j_call: TRBJ1-5
cdr3_aa: CASSPDRGGFQPQHF

v_call: TRBV6-1
j_call: TRBJ2-7
cdr3_aa: CASSDGVSYEQYF

v_call: TRBV4-2
j_call: TRBJ2-4
cdr3_aa: CASSHPGQGDPAKNIQYF

v_call: TRBV5-1
j_call: TRBJ2-5
cdr3_aa: CASSFGGGETQYF

v_call: TRBV28
j_call: TRBJ1-5
cdr3_aa: CASSLGAGNLYSNQPQHF

v_call: TRBV13
j_call: TRBJ2-4
cdr3_aa: CASSLVSITSGYKNIQYF

v_call: TRBV4-3
j_call: TRBJ2-1
cdr3_aa: CASSRPPSGSYNEQFF

v_call: TRBV25-1
j_call: TRBJ1-4
cdr3_aa: CASSELRSEGGSEKLFF

v_call: TRBV4-2
j_call: TRBJ2-7
cdr3_aa: CASSQDAHTTYEQYF

v_call: TRBV21-1
j_call: TRBJ2-1
cdr3_aa: CASSKGDGGQGADEQFF

v_call: TRBV30
j_call: TRBJ2-1
cdr3_aa: CAWSVMAGVGNEQFF

v_call: TRBV27
j_call: TRBJ1-1
cdr3_aa: CASSWGQMNTEAFF

v_call: TRBV27
j_call: TRBJ2-1
cdr3_aa: CASSLASGGYNEQFF

v_call: TRBV5-4
j_call: TRBJ2-1
cdr3_aa: CASSLTGTTYNEQFF

v_call: TRBV6-5
j_call: TRBJ1-2
cdr3_aa: CASSQGGLSYTF

v_call: TRBV7-2
j_call: TRBJ1-3
cdr3_aa: CASSPQGGNTIYF

v_call: TRBV5-6
j_call: TRBJ2-1
cdr3_aa: CASTGRIAGIYNEQFF

v_call: TRBV5-1
j_call: TRBJ2-1
cdr3_aa: CASSEGTTLGEQFF

v_call: TRBV5-1
j_call: TRBJ1-4
cdr3_aa: CASSLGTGSEKLFF

v_call: TRBV15
j_call: TRBJ2-7
cdr3_aa: CATSGTSGYEQYF

v_call: TRBV15
j_call: TRBJ1-5
cdr3_aa: CATSRESGGNQPQHF

v_call: TRBV7-2
j_call: TRBJ1-2
cdr3_aa: CASSLDAGAGYGYTF

v_call: TRBV7-3
j_call: TRBJ2-2
cdr3_aa: CASSLRETGSTGELFF

v_call: TRBV4-1
j_call: TRBJ2-7
cdr3_aa: CASSQDLTSSYEQYF

v_call: TRBV11-2
j_call: TRBJ1-5
cdr3_aa: CASSLSGGNQPQHF

v_call: TRBV5-6
j_call: TRBJ2-7
cdr3_aa: CASSHTTGPSYEQYF

v_call: TRBV9
j_call: TRBJ1-2
cdr3_aa: CASSVGGGTSYGYTF

v_call: TRBV9
j_call: TRBJ1-1
cdr3_aa: CASSVATGGGNTEAFF

v_call: TRBV11-3
j_call: TRBJ2-2
cdr3_aa: CASSLTSGSWGTGELFF

v_call: TRBV5-4
j_call: TRBJ2-1
cdr3_aa: CASSHSDEQFF

v_call: TRBV19
j_call: TRBJ1-5
cdr3_aa: CASSIQVHSNQPQHF

v_call: TRBV6-4
j_call: TRBJ2-5
cdr3_aa: CASSEGGGHQETQYF

v_call: TRBV5-1
j_call: TRBJ2-2
cdr3_aa: CASSLELSEFGEREGRWNTGELFF

v_call: TRBV6-5
j_call: TRBJ1-2
cdr3_aa: CASSSAGTGGHGYTF

v_call: TRBV29-1
j_call: TRBJ1-1
cdr3_aa: CSATGGASDTEAFF

v_call: TRBV29-1
j_call: TRBJ2-1
cdr3_aa: CSVEDGTGNEQFF

v_call: TRBV29-1
j_call: TRBJ1-5
cdr3_aa: CSVRTADSNQPQHF

v_call: TRBV4-1
j_call: TRBJ1-5
cdr3_aa: CASSQERGGGNQPQHF

v_call: TRBV18
j_call: TRBJ2-2
cdr3_aa: CASSRGLAGPTGELFF

v_call: TRBV4-2
j_call: TRBJ1-1
cdr3_aa: CASSPYDEMNTEAFF

v_call: TRBV11-2
j_call: TRBJ2-1
cdr3_aa: CASSLEASNEQFF

v_call: TRBV6-6
j_call: TRBJ2-1
cdr3_aa: CASSSGLAGEHEQFF

v_call: TRBV18
j_call: TRBJ1-1
cdr3_aa: CASSPKTIDSGAFF

v_call: TRBV4-3
j_call: TRBJ1-2
cdr3_aa: CASSQVTGDPQHGYTF

v_call: TRBV9
j_call: TRBJ2-3
cdr3_aa: CASSVAPGADTQYF

v_call: TRBV11-2
j_call: TRBJ2-5
cdr3_aa: CASSSWTSGRQETQYF

v_call: TRBV28
j_call: TRBJ1-2
cdr3_aa: CASSSRQGPYGYTF

v_call: TRBV18
j_call: TRBJ1-2
cdr3_aa: CASSPATGTNYGYTF

v_call: TRBV29-1
j_call: TRBJ2-7
cdr3_aa: CSVVFETLLYEQYF

v_call: TRBV2
j_call: TRBJ2-7
cdr3_aa: CASSEGRAYEQYF

v_call: TRBV5-4
j_call: TRBJ1-1
cdr3_aa: CASSLSGYGDTEAFF

v_call: TRBV30
j_call: TRBJ1-2
cdr3_aa: CAGRLQGAVGYTF